One and the same sample provided the 7 T cell receptor beta chains below, sequenced in a study of post-analysis software for immune sequencing data. The TCR beta cDNA libraries contained unique molecular identifiers. TCRdb called the PCR reads again in MiXCR, with one record for every CDR3 protein. The sample lists roughly 150,000 distinct CDR3 sequences; about 36% were seen once. Specimen: blood, collected after autologous hematopoietic stem cell transplantation. These receptors were collected from a girl under 18 with multiple sclerosis.

This clonotype was recorded a few times. The rearrangement joins TRBV20-1 to TRBJ1-5; D unclear. V dropped 3 bases and J dropped 6 bases, with 21 bases sitting between them. Germline V gene sequence: CDR1 DFQATT, CDR2 SNEGSKA (reference sequence). The CDR3 runs 16 residues. In DNA form, the CDR3 reads TGCAGTGCTAGCGTTAGCGGACCCCGGCGGGGTCAGCCCCAGCATTTT. Its protein is CSASVSGPRRGQPQHF.

This clonotype came up a few times. The chain uses TRBV12-3 or TRBV12-4 and TRBJ2-7, with D possibly TRBD1 on 5 matching bases. This CDR3 region has 16 residues. V gave up 6 bases and J gave up 2 bases, with 20 bases separating them. In DNA form, the CDR3 reads TGTGCCAGCAGACACACGGAGACAGACCCAACCTACGAGCAGTACTTC. Translation: CASRHTETDPTYEQYF.

This clonotype was seen more than once but under ten times. The chain employs TRBV28 and TRBJ2-7; D is ambiguous. The V and J ends lost 5 bases and 12 bases respectively, with 17 bases between them. This CDR3 has 12 residues. Germline assignment: CDR1 MDHEN and CDR2 SYDVKM. The CDR3 protein is CASSLSLALLYF. The CDR3 nucleotides read TGTGCCAGCAGTCTCAGTCTGGCGTTATTGTACTTC. The entire variable domain, with the rest obtained from reference TRBV28 and TRBJ2-7, is as follows: DVKVTQSSRYLVKRTGEKVFLECVQDMDHENMFWYRQDPGLGLRLIYFSYDVKMKEKGDIPEGYSVSREKKERFSLILESASTNQTSMYLCASSLSLALLYFGPGTRLTVT.

DNA for the CDR3: TGTGCCAGCAGCGCCAACAGGGACTCCTACGAGCAGTACTTC. It specifies CASSANRDSYEQYF. This rearrangement joins TRBV7-9 to TRBJ2-7; possibly TRBD1 for D (6 bases). Trimming shortened V by 5 bases and J by 0 bases, and 11 bases separated the two germline ends. There are 14 residues in the CDR3. CDR1 and CDR2 from the germline V gene are SEHNR and FQNEAQ (reference sequence). Based on the CDR3 plus reference TRBV7-9 and TRBJ2-7, the full variable domain is DTGVSQNPRHKITKRGQNVTFRCDPISEHNRLYWYRQTLGQGPEFLTYFQNEAQLEKSRLLSDRFSAERPKGSFSTLEIQRTEQGDSAMYLCASSANRDSYEQYFGPGTRLTVT.

This rearrangement joins TRBV11-2 to TRBJ2-7, with 7 bases matching TRBD1. Trimming cost V 4 bases and J 5 bases; bases outside gene matches: 8. CDR1 is SGHAT, CDR2 FQNNGV, per germline. CDR3 length equals 14 residues. Here the CDR3 DNA reads TGTGCCAGCAGCTCCCGACAGGGCCTACACGAGCAGTACTTC. Its protein is CASSSRQGLHEQYF.

The V gene is TRBV12-3 or TRBV12-4, the J gene TRBJ1-1; D ambiguous. V dropped 2 bases and J dropped 1 base, with 8 bases sitting between them. The CDR3 consists of 14 residues. As DNA, the CDR3 is TGTGCCAGCAGTTTACTCTGGGCGAACACTGAAGCTTTCTTT. Its protein is CASSLLWANTEAFF.

The chain recombines TRBV5-1 with TRBJ1-2, with D hard to call. With 2 bases removed from V and 6 bases from J, the gap between germline ends came to 20 bases. The germline gives CDR1 SGHRS, CDR2 YFSETQ. CDR3 length: 16 residues. CDR3 bases: TGCGCCAGCAGCTTTGTCCTCGCAAGGCGGTATCATGGCTACACCTTC. The encoded protein is CASSFVLARRYHGYTF.